These 7 T cell receptor beta chains came from one sample sequenced in a study of long-term antiretroviral therapy in people with HIV. The assay used was immunoSEQ (version v3.0), run at survey level. TCRdb's table, derived via immunoSEQ multiplex PCR, lists solely in-frame clones and lacks some. The sample includes some 27,000 clones, roughly 89% seen only once; the top ten take 6.2%. The sample was unsorted PBMCs, taken 0.4 years after starting antiretroviral therapy. These TCRs come from a man aged 18 to 30 with HIV.

The chain links TRBV5-5 to TRBJ2-1; D is uncertain. Trimming removed 3 bases at V and 4 bases at J, with 14 bases between. Germline loops: CDR1 SGHKS, CDR2 YYEKEE (reference sequence). The CDR3 is 15 residues long. The CDR3 region is CASSSRPAPYNEQFF. CDR3 DNA sequence: TGTGCCAGCAGCTCCCGTCCGGCACCTTACAATGAGCAGTTCTTC.

The J gene is TRBJ2-4, the V gene TRBV19; D uncertain. The germline CDR1 and CDR2 sequences are LNHDA and SQIVND (reference sequence). The V end lost 0 bases, the J end lost 3 bases, and 6 bases lay between the germline ends. The CDR3 has 14 residues. In DNA form, the CDR3 reads TGTGCCAGTAGTATAGAAGTGTTCAAAAACATTCAGTACTTC. It translates to CASSIEVFKNIQYF.

The rearrangement joins TRBV19 to TRBJ2-7; D might be TRBD2 (7 bases). Deletions cut 2 bases from V and 2 bases from J, with 10 bases between. Germline assignment: CDR1 LNHDA and CDR2 SQIVND (reference sequence). This CDR3 spans 14 amino acids. As DNA, the CDR3 is TGTGCCAGTAGTATAAGCGGGACAACCTACGAGCAGTACTTC. As protein: CASSISGTTYEQYF.

J is TRBJ1-1 and V is TRBV12-5; no firm D call. The V gene's germline CDR1 is LGHNT and CDR2 FRNRAP. Trimming removed 0 bases from V and 1 base from J, with 6 bases in between. The CDR3 loop spans 14 amino acids. Here the CDR3 reads CASGLVSGNTEAFF. The CDR3 region has the DNA TGTGCTAGTGGTTTGGTATCCGGGAACACTGAAGCTTTCTTT. The full variable domain, rest sourced from reference TRBV12-5 and TRBJ1-1, is DARVTQTPRHKVTEMGQEVTMRCQPILGHNTVFWYRQTMMQGLELLAYFRNRAPLDDSGMPKDRFSAEMPDATLATLKIQPSEPRDSAVYFCASGLVSGNTEAFFGQGTRLTVV.

This chain joins TRBV7-9 and TRBJ2-5, with 10 positions matching TRBD1. The V segment lost 1 base and the J segment 4 bases; nucleotides outside the gene matches: 9. Germline CDR1 reads SEHNR; CDR2 reads FQNEAQ (reference sequence). This CDR3 is 17 amino acids long. The chain's CDR3 is CASSLGWDRGNLETQYF. In DNA, the CDR3 is TGTGCCAGCAGCTTAGGCTGGGACAGGGGTAACCTAGAGACCCAGTACTTC.

The chain combines TRBV28 with TRBJ1-5, with 9 bases matching TRBD1. Per germline, CDR1 MDHEN and CDR2 SYDVKM. With V trimmed by 5 bases and J by 4 bases, 3 bases remained unmatched. The CDR3 length is 14 residues. Here the CDR3 DNA reads TGTGCCAGCAGTGACAGGGGGGGAAATCAGCCCCAGCATTTT. Protein sequence: CASSDRGGNQPQHF.

The sample holds one count of this clone. The V call is TRBV5-1, the J call TRBJ2-2; 8 bases are a match to TRBD2. V lost 3 bases and J lost 5; bases outside the gene matches: 12. Germline values: CDR1 SGHRS, CDR2 YFSETQ. CDR3 length equals 17 residues. CDR3 coding DNA: TGCGCCAGCAGCTCCCTCAGCAGCGGGAGAGAGACCGGGGAGCTGTTTTTT. Residues: CASSSLSSGRETGELFF.